This T cell receptor (beta chain) appears in the sequencing data of a study of technical replicates of blood from a handful of donors (TCRdb year 2017). Preparation of the library involved the immunoSEQ multiplex PCR assay. In its TCRdb copy, this immuneACCESS table keeps in-frame sequences only and misses some clones. Where compared with another copy, unresolved V genes explain less than half of these, and the others have no known cause. In this sample the table shows roughly 60,000 clones, approximately 94% of which occur a single time. In total, the top ten clones hold less than 3.5% of the sample. The trim is 0 bases for V and 5 bases for J, with a gap of 8 bases between the germline ends. The germline V gene provides CDR1 SGHVS and CDR2 FNYEAQ. The cysteine opens and the phenylalanine closes a CDR3 of 15 amino acids. Only the CDR3 region is kept as DNA, spanning 45 bases read in frame from base 1.

In the case of this clone: This receptor's antigen is unknown. Base qualities are not recorded, but no much larger clone differs from it by a single base.

Sequencing used PBMCs. This clonotype originated in a human donor in good health. Some clones in this sample may be carry-over from other donors' samples. Here the chain combines TRBV7-6 and TRBJ1-6; the D gene cannot be resolved reliably. The CDR3 region has the sequence CASSLAWQDNSPLHF. In nucleotides, the sequence is TGTGCCAGCAGCTTAGCCTGGCAGGATAATTCACCCCTCCACTTT.